A single sample gave rise to the 7 T cell receptor beta chains below, sequenced in a study of T cell changes during pregnancy in multiple sclerosis. Data came from immunoSEQ multiplex PCR; TCRdb stores just in-frame clones and leaves some out. The sample carries tens of thousands of clones, 92% recorded once. The starting material was peripheral blood, obtained after pregnancy. These receptors were collected from a female donor in good health, enrolled as a control in a pregnancy study.

The rearrangement uses TRBV2 and TRBJ1-2; 7 nucleotides agree with TRBD1. Per germline, CDR1 SNHLY and CDR2 FYNNEI. V lost 8 bases and J lost 0; bases outside the gene matches: 12. CDR3 size: 16 residues. CDR3 sequence reads: CASGIGTVITNYGYTF. The CDR3 bases are TGTGCCAGCGGCATCGGGACAGTTATAACTAACTATGGCTACACCTTC.

This clone was counted once. Germline is not matched at one junction end, which may reflect a read error. The V call is TRBV7-7, the J call TRBJ2-3; D perhaps matches TRBD2 (6 bases). This CDR3 has 15 residues. Germline CDR1 and CDR2: SSHAT and FNYEAQ (reference sequence). The CDR3 protein is CASSKGNGRTDTQYF. The CDR3 nucleotides are TGTGCTAGCAGTAAAGGAAACGGGAGAACAGATACGCAGTATTTT.

V gene TRBV18 combines with J gene TRBJ2-5; 8 bases align to TRBD1. The CDR3 length is 16 residues. V gave up 8 bases and J gave up 3 bases; unmatched junction bases: 14. The germline V gene encodes CDR1 KGHSH and CDR2 LQKENI. CDR3 protein: CASPLSEAGGEETQYF. The CDR3 nucleotides are TGTGCCAGCCCTCTATCGGAGGCAGGGGGCGAAGAGACCCAGTACTTC.

This clone was observed a handful of times. CDR3: CASSLARTLNSPLHF. CDR3 coding DNA: TGTGCCAGCAGCTTAGCCCGGACACTCAATTCACCCCTCCACTTT. V gene TRBV11-2 combines with J gene TRBJ1-6; D may be TRBD1 (5 bases). Trimming removed 1 base at V and 7 bases at J, with 11 bases between. The CDR3 spans 15 residues. CDR1 SGHAT and CDR2 FQNNGV come from the germline V gene.

The genes are TRBV7-9 and TRBJ1-4; D ambiguous. Germline V gene lookup returns CDR1 SEHNR and CDR2 FQNEAQ (reference sequence). V shed 1 base and J shed 3 bases, with 18 bases lying between them. The length of the CDR3 is 18 residues. The CDR3 DNA sequence: TGTGCCAGCAGCTTAGGGGAGGAAGTACCAATAGCTAATGAAAAACTGTTTTTT. Translation: CASSLGEEVPIANEKLFF.

The chain links TRBV5-1 to TRBJ1-1; a possible D gene is TRBD1 (5 bases). Trimming removed 4 bases from V and 1 base from J, with 8 bases in between. Germline V gene lookup returns CDR1 SGHRS and CDR2 YFSETQ. The CDR3 consists of 13 residues. DNA of the CDR3: TGCGCCAGCAGCCGACAGCCGAACACTGAAGCTTTCTTT. This gives the protein CASSRQPNTEAFF. The full variable domain, completed using reference TRBV5-1 and TRBJ1-1, is KAGVTQTPRYLIKTRGQQVTLSCSPISGHRSVSWYQQTPGQGLQFLFEYFSETQRNKGNFPGRFSGRQFSNSRSEMNVSTLELGDSALYLCASSRQPNTEAFFGQGTRLTVV.

The rearrangement uses TRBV15 and TRBJ2-7; TRBD1 agrees at 7 bases. Trimming at V came to 2 bases and at J to 7 bases, leaving 8 bases not matched to a gene. The CDR3 spans 14 residues. The germline CDR1 and CDR2 sequences are LNHNV and YYDKDF (reference sequence). CDR3 coding DNA: TGTGCCACCAGCAGATACCCAGGACAGGAGGAGCAGTACTTC. Encoded protein: CATSRYPGQEEQYF.